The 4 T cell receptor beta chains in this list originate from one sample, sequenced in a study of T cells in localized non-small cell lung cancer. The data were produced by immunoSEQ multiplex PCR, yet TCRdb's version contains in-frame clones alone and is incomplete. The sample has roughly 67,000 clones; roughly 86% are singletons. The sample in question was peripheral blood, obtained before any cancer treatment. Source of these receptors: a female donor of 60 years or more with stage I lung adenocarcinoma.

As DNA, the CDR3 is TGTGCCAGCAGCTTGATGGTGGGACAGGGGGTTTCTGAAGCTTTCTTT. As protein: CASSLMVGQGVSEAFF. This chain connects TRBV5-8 to TRBJ1-1, with 11 nucleotides matching TRBD1. The CDR3 is 16 amino acids. V dropped 1 base and J dropped 6; count of bases not matched to a gene: 8. CDR1 is SGHTS, CDR2 YDEGEE, per germline.

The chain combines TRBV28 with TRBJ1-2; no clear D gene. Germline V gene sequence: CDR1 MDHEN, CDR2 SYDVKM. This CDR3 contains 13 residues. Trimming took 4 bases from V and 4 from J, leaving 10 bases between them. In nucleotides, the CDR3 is TGTGCCAGCAGTTCACATACGGGCTATGGCTACACCTTC. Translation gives CASSSHTGYGYTF.

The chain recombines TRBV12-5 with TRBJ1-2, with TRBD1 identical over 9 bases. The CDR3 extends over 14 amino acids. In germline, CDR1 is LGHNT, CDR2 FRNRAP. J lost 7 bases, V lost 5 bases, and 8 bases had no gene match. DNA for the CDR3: TGTGCTAGTGGTGCACCGGGACAGGGCGGTGGCTACACCTTC. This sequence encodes CASGAPGQGGGYTF.

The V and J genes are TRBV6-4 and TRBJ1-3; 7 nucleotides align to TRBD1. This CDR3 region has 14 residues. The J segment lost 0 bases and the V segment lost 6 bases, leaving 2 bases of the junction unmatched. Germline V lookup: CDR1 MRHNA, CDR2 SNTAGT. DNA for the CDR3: TGTGCCAGCAGGCGACAGGGCTCTGGAAACACCATATATTTT. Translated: CASRRQGSGNTIYF.